This T cell receptor beta chain was retrieved from a study of regulatory T cells in long-lasting Graves disease. Study information: Persistent cases took antithyroid drugs over 5 years and stayed TSH receptor antibody positive. Overall study findings and caveats: Those with persistent disease had in common more public clonotypes (roughly 3,000) than new patients (approximately 920). The sample size was small, and this may have reduced accuracy.

This clonotype was recorded at least ten times. Its specificity is unknown. The CDR3 extends over 14 amino acids. Germline V gene lookup returns CDR1 SGHAT and CDR2 FQNNGV. The ends were cut back, 0 bases at V and 3 bases at J, with 9 bases in the middle. Arm-PCR of CDR3 regions and iRepertoire HTBI primers were used to build TCR beta libraries. One entry per CDR3 protein results from TCRdb running MiXCR on the multiplex PCR reads. The sample gives a few hundred thousand distinct CDR3 sequences, 20% to 25% of which show up once; approximately 30% is in the top ten. Indicated time point: persistent/refractory GD, antithyroid drugs over 5 years with positive TRAb. The TCR library was made from RNA extracted from PBMCs.

The sequencing here drew on peripheral blood mononuclear cells (PBMCs), taken when the disease was refractory, from a patient treated with antithyroid drugs. This rearrangement joins TRBV11-2 to TRBJ2-7, with D maybe TRBD1 (5 bases). The source is a woman aged 40 to 50 with Graves disease. CDR3: CASSLEGQIYEQYF. Here the CDR3 DNA reads TGTGCCAGCAGCTTAGAGGGGCAGATCTACGAGCAGTACTTC.